This entry lists 18 T cell receptor beta chains sequenced from one sample in a study of blood T cell repertoires in COVID-19 (dated by TCRdb to the early 2020s). Preparation of the library involved the immunoSEQ multiplex PCR assay. The table was pulled from immuneACCESS by TCRdb, which kept in-frame rearrangements only. Such tables lose some clones; where checked, under half of the loss comes from unresolved V genes, and the rest has no known cause. This sample holds 200,000 to 250,000 clones; about 81% were observed only once. The top ten hold over 4% of the sample. The specimen was peripheral blood. These receptors were taken from a woman between 65 and 79 years old with COVID-19, enrolled during active disease.

The chain has TRBV7-2 and TRBJ1-2; no reliable D call. The V and J ends lost 1 base and 4 bases respectively, with 10 bases between them. Germline CDR1 reads SGHTA; CDR2 reads FQGNSA. The CDR3 contains 14 residues. The CDR3 protein is CASSLGRDPYGYTF. DNA for the CDR3: TGTGCCAGCAGCTTAGGACGGGATCCCTATGGCTACACCTTC.

The V and J genes are TRBV2 and TRBJ2-7, with TRBD2 identical over 11 bases. Per the germline V gene, CDR1 is SNHLY and CDR2 is FYNNEI. CDR3 length equals 15 residues. After removal of 8 bases from V and 11 bases from J, the junction contained 17 bases not matched to a gene. The CDR3 DNA reads TGTGCCAGCCGCTTCGTCACTAGCGGGAGAGGTGGAAAGTACTTC. It codes for CASRFVTSGRGGKYF.

This clone was counted a single time. This sequence joins TRBV5-1 and TRBJ2-1; tentatively, D is TRBD2 (5 bases). Germline V gene sequence: CDR1 SGHRS, CDR2 YFSETQ. The CDR3 length is 15 residues. V was trimmed by 0 bases and J by 2 bases, leaving 9 bases between them. The CDR3 nucleotides read TGCGCCAGCAGCTTGGAGGGAGTCGCCTACAATGAGCAGTTCTTC. Translated: CASSLEGVAYNEQFF.

J is TRBJ2-5 and V is TRBV12-3 or TRBV12-4, with 7 bases matching TRBD2. The CDR3 length is 13 residues. Germline trimming cut 5 bases from V and 5 bases from J; bases unmatched to any gene: 5. The CDR3 region has the DNA TGTGCCAGCAGTCGAAGAGCGGGGGAGACCCAGTACTTC. Translated, it gives CASSRRAGETQYF.

The V and J genes are TRBV2 and TRBJ1-2, with D possibly matching TRBD1 (5 bases). Trimming shortened V by 5 bases and J by 7 bases, and 14 bases separated the two germline ends. The CDR3 runs to 13 residues. Germline V gene sequence: CDR1 SNHLY, CDR2 FYNNEI. CDR3 protein: CASSQGRAIGYTF. In DNA form, the CDR3 reads TGTGCCAGCAGTCAGGGAAGAGCGATTGGCTACACCTTC.

In this sample, this clone turned up a few times. This chain uses TRBV28 with TRBJ1-5, with 7 bases matching TRBD1. With 5 bases clipped from V and 2 bases from J, the junction kept 6 bases outside the gene matches. The CDR3 loop spans 15 amino acids. Germline CDR1 MDHEN, CDR2 SYDVKM. For the CDR3, the DNA is TGTGCCAGCAGTACCACAGGGGCCGGCAATCAGCCCCAGCATTTT. Translated, it gives CASSTTGAGNQPQHF.

The CDR3: CASSIYGMNTEAFF. CDR3 nucleotide sequence: TGTGCCAGTAGTATTTACGGGATGAACACTGAAGCTTTCTTT. This sequence joins TRBV19 and TRBJ1-1; D not resolved. Germline V gene lookup returns CDR1 LNHDA and CDR2 SQIVND (reference sequence). The CDR3 covers 14 residues. V lost 3 bases to trimming and J lost 0 bases, with 8 bases between them.

This chain joins TRBV7-2 and TRBJ2-3; 8 bases map to TRBD2. Germline CDR1 reads SGHTA; CDR2 reads FQGNSA. The CDR3 totals 17 residues. Trimming took 3 bases from V and 5 from J; bases not matched to a gene: 13. DNA for the CDR3: TGTGCCAGCAGCTTGGGACTAAGCGGGAGACGGGGAGATACGCAGTATTTT. This sequence encodes CASSLGLSGRRGDTQYF.

The genes are TRBV3-1 (or the pseudogene TRBV3-2) and TRBJ2-4, with D maybe TRBD1 (6 bases). V shed 3 bases and J shed 4 bases, with 10 bases lying between them. This CDR3 spans 14 amino acids. Per the germline V gene, CDR1 is LGHDT and CDR2 is YNNKEL (reference sequence). The CDR3 DNA reads as TGTGCCAGCAGCCATGGGCAGGGGAAAAACATTCAGTACTTC. Encoded protein: CASSHGQGKNIQYF.

The chain combines TRBV27 with TRBJ2-7, with D perhaps TRBD1 (6 bases). Germline CDR1 is MNHEY and CDR2 is SMNVEV (reference sequence). This CDR3 contains 17 residues. V gave up 5 bases and J gave up 3 bases, with 23 bases separating them. The CDR3: CASSPRANRVRSYEQYF. DNA of the CDR3: TGTGCCAGCAGTCCACGCGCGAACAGGGTAAGGAGCTACGAGCAGTACTTC.

This chain uses TRBV7-2 with TRBJ2-1; D might be TRBD2 (6 bases). The ends were cut back, 5 bases at V and 6 bases at J, with 17 bases in the middle. This CDR3 is 15 amino acids long. Germline loops: CDR1 SGHTA, CDR2 FQGNSA. CDR3 coding DNA: TGTGCCAGCAGCACCCCTAGCGTTTATTCCAATGAGCAGTTCTTC. It codes for CASSTPSVYSNEQFF.

The V call is TRBV9, the J call TRBJ1-1, with D possibly matching TRBD1 (5 bases). The CDR3 loop spans 14 amino acids. The germline V gene encodes CDR1 SGDLS and CDR2 YYNGEE. Trimming shortened V by 3 bases and J by 3 bases, and 12 bases separated the two germline ends. The CDR3: CASSAQGGDTEAFF. CDR3 in DNA: TGTGCCAGCAGCGCCCAGGGAGGAGACACTGAAGCTTTCTTT.

The chain has TRBV5-6 and TRBJ2-2, with 10 bases matching TRBD1. CDR3 size: 17 residues. Germline lookup yields CDR1 SGHDT and CDR2 YYEEEE. V lost 4 bases, J lost 5 bases, and 11 bases stayed unmatched. DNA for the CDR3: TGTGCCAGCAGCCTCAGACGGACAGGGGGATTAACCGGGGAGCTGTTTTTT. Amino acid sequence: CASSLRRTGGLTGELFF.

The rearrangement joins TRBV6-1 to TRBJ2-7; TRBD2 agrees at 12 bases. Germline V lookup: CDR1 MNHNS, CDR2 SASEGT. V shed 1 base and J 6 bases; nucleotides not matched to a gene: 10. The CDR3 is made up of 17 amino acids. CDR3 sequence: CASSEGLAGGALGEQYF. In DNA form, the CDR3 reads TGTGCCAGCAGTGAAGGGCTAGCGGGAGGGGCCTTGGGCGAGCAGTACTTC.

The rearrangement links TRBV7-9 to TRBJ2-1; 7 bases agree with TRBD2. The CDR3 has 17 residues. The germline V gene has CDR1 SEHNR and CDR2 FQNEAQ (reference sequence). Germline trimming cut 5 bases from V and 3 bases from J; bases unmatched to any gene: 13. This CDR3 is CASSQGRREPIYNEQFF. CDR3 in DNA: TGTGCCAGCAGCCAAGGTCGGCGGGAGCCTATCTACAATGAGCAGTTCTTC.

This sequence joins TRBV5-4 and TRBJ2-6; D gene ambiguous. The CDR3 has 16 residues. The V end lost 1 base, the J end lost 1 base, and 9 bases lay between the germline ends. Germline CDR1 is SGHNT and CDR2 is YYREEE (reference sequence). In nucleotides, the CDR3 is TGTGCCAGCAGCTTGAACAGCATGTCTGGGGCCAACGTCCTGACTTTC. Translated: CASSLNSMSGANVLTF.

The rearrangement uses TRBV7-2 and TRBJ1-2; D gene ambiguous. CDR3 length: 16 amino acids. Germline CDR1 SGHTA, CDR2 FQGNSA. V gave up 0 bases and J gave up 5 bases, with 16 bases separating them. Here the CDR3 reads CASSLAPLSGDYGYTF. The CDR3 DNA reads TGTGCCAGCAGCTTAGCGCCGCTCTCGGGAGATTATGGCTACACCTTC.

The CDR3 DNA reads TGCGCCAGCAGCTTGACACCGGGAGGGAGGGAGACCCAGTACTTC. It specifies CASSLTPGGRETQYF. The genes are TRBV5-1 and TRBJ2-5; 8 bases align to TRBD2. V shed 1 base, J shed 5 bases, and the junction held 7 bases outside the gene matches. Germline CDR1 is SGHRS and CDR2 is YFSETQ. The CDR3 is 15 amino acids.